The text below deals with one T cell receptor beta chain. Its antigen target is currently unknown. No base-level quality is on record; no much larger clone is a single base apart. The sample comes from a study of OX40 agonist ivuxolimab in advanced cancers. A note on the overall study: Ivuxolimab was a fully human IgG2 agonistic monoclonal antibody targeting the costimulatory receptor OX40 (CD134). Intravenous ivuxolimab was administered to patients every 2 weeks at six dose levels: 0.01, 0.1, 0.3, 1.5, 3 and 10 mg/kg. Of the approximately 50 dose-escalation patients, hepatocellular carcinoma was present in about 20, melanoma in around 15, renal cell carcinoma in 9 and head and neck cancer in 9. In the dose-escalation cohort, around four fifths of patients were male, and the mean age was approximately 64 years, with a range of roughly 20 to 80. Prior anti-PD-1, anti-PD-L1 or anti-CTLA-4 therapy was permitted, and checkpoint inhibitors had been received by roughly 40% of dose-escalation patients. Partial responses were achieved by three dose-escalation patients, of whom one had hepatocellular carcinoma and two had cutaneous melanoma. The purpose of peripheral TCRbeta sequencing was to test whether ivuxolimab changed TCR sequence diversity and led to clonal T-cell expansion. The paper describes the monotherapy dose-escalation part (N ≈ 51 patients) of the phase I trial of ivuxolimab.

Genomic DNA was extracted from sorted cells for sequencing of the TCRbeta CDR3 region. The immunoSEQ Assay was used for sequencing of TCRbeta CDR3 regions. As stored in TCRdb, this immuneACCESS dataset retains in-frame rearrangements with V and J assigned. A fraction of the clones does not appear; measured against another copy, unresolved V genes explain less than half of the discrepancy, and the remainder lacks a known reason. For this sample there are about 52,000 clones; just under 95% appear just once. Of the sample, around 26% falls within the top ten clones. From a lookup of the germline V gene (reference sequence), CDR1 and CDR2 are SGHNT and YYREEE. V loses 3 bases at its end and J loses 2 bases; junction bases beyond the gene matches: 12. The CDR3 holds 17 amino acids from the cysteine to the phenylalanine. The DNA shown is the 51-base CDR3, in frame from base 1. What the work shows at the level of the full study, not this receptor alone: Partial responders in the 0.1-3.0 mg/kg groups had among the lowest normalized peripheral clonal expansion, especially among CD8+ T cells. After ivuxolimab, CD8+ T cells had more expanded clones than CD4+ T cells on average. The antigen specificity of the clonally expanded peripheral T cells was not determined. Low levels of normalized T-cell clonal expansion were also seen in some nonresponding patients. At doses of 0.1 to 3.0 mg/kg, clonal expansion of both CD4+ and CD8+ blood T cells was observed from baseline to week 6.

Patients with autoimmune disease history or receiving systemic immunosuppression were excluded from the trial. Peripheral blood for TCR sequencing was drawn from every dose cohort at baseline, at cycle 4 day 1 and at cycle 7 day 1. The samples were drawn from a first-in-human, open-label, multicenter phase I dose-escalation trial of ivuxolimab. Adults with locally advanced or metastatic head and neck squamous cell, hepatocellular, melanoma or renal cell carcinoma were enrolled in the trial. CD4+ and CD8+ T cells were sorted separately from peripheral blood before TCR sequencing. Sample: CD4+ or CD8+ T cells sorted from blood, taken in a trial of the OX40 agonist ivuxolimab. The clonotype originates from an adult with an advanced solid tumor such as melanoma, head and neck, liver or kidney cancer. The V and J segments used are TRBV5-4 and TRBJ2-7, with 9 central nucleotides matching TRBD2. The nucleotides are TGTGCCAGCAGCTCCGGGACTAGCTCGTATTCCGCCTACGAGCAGTACTTC. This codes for CASSSGTSSYSAYEQYF. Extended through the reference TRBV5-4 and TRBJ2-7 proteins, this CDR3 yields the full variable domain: ETGVTQSPTHLIKTRGQQVTLRCSSQSGHNTVSWYQQALGQGPQFIFQYYREEENGRGNFPPRFSGLQFPNYSSELNVNALELDDSALYLCASSSGTSSYSAYEQYFGPGTRLTVT.